These 9 T cell receptor beta chains originate from one sample sequenced in a study of cytotoxic CD8 clonotypes in ibrutinib-treated CLL. The method was immunoSEQ multiplex PCR; TCRdb's version includes in-frame clones alone and lacks a portion of them. The sample lists some 140,000 clones; around 93% were seen once. The specimen was PBMCs, collected after 12 months of ibrutinib treatment. The source is a human donor with chronic lymphocytic leukemia.

The rearrangement uses TRBV30 and TRBJ2-5, with D perhaps TRBD2 (5 bases). Germline lookup yields CDR1 GTSNPN and CDR2 SVGIG (reference sequence). CDR3 length equals 11 residues. The V end was cut by 5 bases, the J end by 7 bases, with 11 bases between. Here the CDR3 DNA reads TGTGCCTGGGGAGGTCCGGGGACCCAGTACTTC. Translation: CAWGGPGTQYF.

V and J are TRBV5-1 and TRBJ2-7; 7 positions agree with TRBD1. Germline CDR1 is SGHRS and CDR2 is YFSETQ. J lost 4 bases, V lost 3 bases, and 13 bases had no gene match. This CDR3 contains 16 residues. CDR3 protein: CASSSLLSGTAYEQYF. The CDR3 nucleotides read TGCGCCAGCAGCTCGCTCCTGTCCGGGACAGCTTACGAGCAGTACTTC.

The rearrangement links TRBV6-6 to TRBJ2-7; TRBD1 agrees at 11 bases. This CDR3 comprises 16 residues. V gave up 4 bases and J gave up 4 bases; unmatched junction bases: 9. Germline CDR1 reads MNHNY; CDR2 reads SVGAGI (reference sequence). The CDR3 is CASSSHGQGAKYEQYF. CDR3 nucleotide sequence: TGTGCCAGCAGTTCCCACGGACAGGGGGCGAAATACGAGCAGTACTTC.

The chain carries TRBV28 and TRBJ1-3; no firm D call. The CDR3 consists of 15 residues. Per the germline V gene, CDR1 is MDHEN and CDR2 is SYDVKM. V was clipped by 3 bases and J by 0 bases, with 9 bases between them. CDR3 in amino acids: CASSFVPFSGNTIYF. The DNA of the CDR3 is TGTGCCAGCAGTTTCGTTCCGTTCTCTGGAAACACCATATATTTT. Variable domain in full (rest from reference TRBV28 and TRBJ1-3): DVKVTQSSRYLVKRTGEKVFLECVQDMDHENMFWYRQDPGLGLRLIYFSYDVKMKEKGDIPEGYSVSREKKERFSLILESASTNQTSMYLCASSFVPFSGNTIYFGEGSWLTVV.

The rearrangement uses TRBV27 and TRBJ2-2; D is uncertain. Germline lookup yields CDR1 MNHEY and CDR2 SMNVEV (reference sequence). V was trimmed by 1 base and J by 8 bases, leaving 14 bases between them. The CDR3 sequence is 15 residues long. CDR3 loop: CASSLFRPLAGELFF. Here the CDR3 DNA reads TGTGCCAGCAGTTTATTCAGGCCTCTTGCTGGGGAGCTGTTTTTT.

CDR3 sequence (DNA): TGTGCCAGCAGCGGACGTCCGGGACTAGCGGGGAATGAGCAGTTCTTC. It specifies CASSGRPGLAGNEQFF. The rearrangement links TRBV9 to TRBJ2-1; 13 bases match TRBD2. The CDR3 is 16 amino acids. The junction had 7 bases not matched to a gene; V was cut back by 3 bases and J by 7 bases. Germline-derived CDR1 and CDR2 are SGDLS and YYNGEE.

This chain connects TRBV11-2 to TRBJ2-7, with D unclear. V dropped 0 bases and J dropped 6 bases, with 9 bases sitting between them. This CDR3 has 13 residues. In germline, CDR1 is SGHAT, CDR2 FQNNGV. CDR3 amino acids: CASSLERTAEQYF. CDR3 bases: TGTGCCAGCAGCTTAGAGAGGACCGCCGAGCAGTACTTC. Drawing the rest from reference TRBV11-2 and TRBJ2-7, the complete variable domain is EAGVAQSPRYKIIEKRQSVAFWCNPISGHATLYWYQQILGQGPKLLIQFQNNGVVDDSQLPKDRFSAERLKGVDSTLKIQPAKLEDSAVYLCASSLERTAEQYFGPGTRLTVT.

This rearrangement joins TRBV29-1 to TRBJ1-2, with 7 bases lining up with TRBD1. CDR3 size: 12 residues. Germline V gives CDR1 SQVTM, CDR2 ANQGSEA. Unmatched junction bases numbered 9, after V lost 7 bases and J lost 7 bases. Here the CDR3 DNA reads TGCAGCGGCCCTCGGCAGGGGGGTGGCTACACCTTC. Translated: CSGPRQGGGYTF. Filled out from reference TRBV29-1 and TRBJ1-2, the complete variable domain reads SAVISQKPSRDICQRGTSLTIQCQVDSQVTMMFWYRQQPGQSLTLIATANQGSEATYESGFVIDKFPISRPNLTFSTLTVSNMSPEDSSIYLCSGPRQGGGYTFGSGTRLTVV.

Written as DNA, the CDR3 is TGTGCCAGCAGCTTGTGGGGCAATGAGCAGTTCTTC. It codes for CASSLWGNEQFF. The chain uses TRBV5-5 and TRBJ2-1; D unclear. The length of the CDR3 is 12 residues. Germline lookup yields CDR1 SGHKS and CDR2 YYEKEE (reference sequence). V lost 1 base, J lost 6 bases, and 5 bases lay in between.